This T cell receptor (beta chain) is drawn from a study of response to subunit inactivated influenza vaccine. This clonotype was picked up a small number of times. The antigen is undetermined. This CDR3 is 14 amino acids long. CDR1 and CDR2 from the germline V gene are SGHTA and FQGNSA. V shed 2 bases and J shed 6 bases, with 10 bases lying between them. Overall study findings and caveats: Only a handful of new T cells, the authors suggested, are recruited with each seasonal influenza vaccination.

MiXCR, applied by TCRdb to the RT-PCR reads, yields one record per CDR3 protein. The table lists about 650,000 distinct CDR3 sequences, 15% to 19% of them singletons. The clonotype originates from a man aged 50-60 years who received an inactivated influenza vaccine. The sequenced sample was PBMCs from blood, obtained 11 to 12 days after vaccination. The chain carries TRBV7-2 and TRBJ2-2; D ambiguous. CDR3 nucleotide sequence: TGTGCCAGCAGCTTAAAACAGATTTCCGGGGAGCTGTTTTTT. It is translated as CASSLKQISGELFF.